A selection of T cell receptor beta chains follows, all from one sample in a study of blood T cell repertoires in COVID-19. The repertoire was sequenced with immunoSEQ multiplex PCR; TCRdb's copy has only in-frame clones and lacks some. There are 100,000 to 150,000 clones in the sample; under 90% occur only once, and about 2.4% lies in the top ten. Sequenced: PBMCs or T cells enriched from blood (not recorded which). These receptors were collected from a man aged 35-49 years with acute COVID-19. Each CDR3 is given with its conserved first and last residue. A D gene is named only where the DNA matches it firmly. Some rows mark clone size as missing; the rest say once, few, many or name a class of expanded clone.

v_gene	abundance	len	d_gene	j_gene	CDR3aa	CDR3nt
TRBV5-1	.	15	.	TRBJ2-2	CASSPLRSGTGELFF	TGCGCCAGCAGCCCCCTTCGTTCAGGGACCGGGGAGCTGTTTTTT
TRBV29-1	.	13	.	TRBJ1-1	CSVKEQPGTEAFF	TGCAGCGTTAAAGAACAGCCGGGGACTGAAGCTTTCTTT
TRBV6-1	.	15	TRBD2	TRBJ2-1	CASSEPSGRFNEQFF	TGTGCCAGCAGTGAACCTAGCGGGAGATTCAATGAGCAGTTCTTC
TRBV3-1/TRBV3-2	.	13	.	TRBJ2-7	CASSRDSSYEQYF	TGTGCCAGCAGCCGGGACTCCTCCTACGAGCAGTACTTC
TRBV10-3	.	13	.	TRBJ2-7	CAISEAAAYEQYF	TGTGCCATCAGTGAGGCAGCGGCCTACGAGCAGTACTTC
TRBV6-5	once	13	.	TRBJ1-1	CASRRDLNTEAFF	TGTGCCAGCAGGAGGGACTTGAACACTGAAGCTTTCTTT
TRBV2	.	13	.	TRBJ1-1	CASSEQGNTEAFF	TGTGCCAGCAGTGAACAGGGTAACACTGAAGCTTTCTTT
TRBV6-5	.	15	TRBD1	TRBJ1-2	CASSYPGQDFYGYTF	TGTGCCAGCAGTTATCCCGGACAGGACTTCTATGGCTACACCTTC
TRBV7-2	.	19	TRBD1	TRBJ1-2	CASSLEGFDRGALNYGYTF	TGTGCCAGCAGCTTAGAGGGTTTCGACAGGGGGGCCCTTAACTATGGCTACACCTTC
TRBV2	.	12	.	TRBJ1-1	CASSMGLTEAFF	TGTGCCAGCAGTATGGGCCTCACGGAAGCTTTCTTT